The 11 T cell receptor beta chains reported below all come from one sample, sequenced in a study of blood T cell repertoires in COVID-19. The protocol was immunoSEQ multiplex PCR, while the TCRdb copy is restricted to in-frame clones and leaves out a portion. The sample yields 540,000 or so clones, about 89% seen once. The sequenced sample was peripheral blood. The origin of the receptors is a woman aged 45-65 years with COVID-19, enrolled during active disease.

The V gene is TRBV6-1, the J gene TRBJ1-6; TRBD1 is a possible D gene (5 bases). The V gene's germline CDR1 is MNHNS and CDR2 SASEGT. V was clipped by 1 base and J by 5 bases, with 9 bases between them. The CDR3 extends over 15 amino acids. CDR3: CASSEVGGDNSPLHF. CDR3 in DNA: TGTGCCAGCAGTGAAGTGGGAGGGGATAATTCACCCCTCCACTTT.

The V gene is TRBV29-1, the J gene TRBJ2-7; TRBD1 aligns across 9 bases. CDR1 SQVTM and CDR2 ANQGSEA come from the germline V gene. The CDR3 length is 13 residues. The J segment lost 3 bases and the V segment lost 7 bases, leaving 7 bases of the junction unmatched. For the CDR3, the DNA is TGCAGCGCCGGAGTGACAGGGGGCTACGAGCAGTACTTC. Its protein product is CSAGVTGGYEQYF.

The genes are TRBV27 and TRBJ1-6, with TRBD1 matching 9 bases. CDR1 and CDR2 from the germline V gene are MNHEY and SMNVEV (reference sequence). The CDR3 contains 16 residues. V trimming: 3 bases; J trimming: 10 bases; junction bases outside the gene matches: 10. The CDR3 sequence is CASSFTGTGLGSPLHF. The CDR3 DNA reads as TGTGCCAGCAGTTTCACCGGGACAGGGTTAGGATCACCCCTCCACTTT.

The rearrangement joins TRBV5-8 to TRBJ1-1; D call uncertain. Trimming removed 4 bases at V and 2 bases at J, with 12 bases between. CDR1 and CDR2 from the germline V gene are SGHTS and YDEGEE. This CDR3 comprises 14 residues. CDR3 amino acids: CASSPGWGNTEAFF. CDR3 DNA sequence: TGTGCCAGCAGCCCGGGGTGGGGTAACACTGAAGCTTTCTTT.

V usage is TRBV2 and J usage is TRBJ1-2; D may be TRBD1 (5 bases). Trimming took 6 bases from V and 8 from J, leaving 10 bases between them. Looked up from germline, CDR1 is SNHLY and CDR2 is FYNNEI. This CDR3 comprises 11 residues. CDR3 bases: TGTGCCAGCAGAGCAGGGTCGGGCTACACCTTC. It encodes CASRAGSGYTF.

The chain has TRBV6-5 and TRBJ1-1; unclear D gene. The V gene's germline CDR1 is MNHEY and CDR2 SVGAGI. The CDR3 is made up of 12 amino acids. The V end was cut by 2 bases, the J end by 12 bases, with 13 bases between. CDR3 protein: CASSYDRGRTFF. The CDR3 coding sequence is TGTGCCAGCAGTTACGACCGAGGAAGAACTTTCTTT.

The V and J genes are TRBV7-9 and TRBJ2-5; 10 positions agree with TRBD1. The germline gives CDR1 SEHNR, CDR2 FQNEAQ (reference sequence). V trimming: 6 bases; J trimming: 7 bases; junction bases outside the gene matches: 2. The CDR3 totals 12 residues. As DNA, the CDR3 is TGTGCCAGCAGTCGGGACAGGGGGACCCAGTACTTC. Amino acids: CASSRDRGTQYF.

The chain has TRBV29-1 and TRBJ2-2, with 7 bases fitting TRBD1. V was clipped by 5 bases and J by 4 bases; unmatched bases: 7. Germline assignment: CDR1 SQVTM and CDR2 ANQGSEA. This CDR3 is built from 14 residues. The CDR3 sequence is CSVSTGDSTGELFF. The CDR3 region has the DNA TGCAGCGTTTCTACAGGGGACAGCACCGGGGAGCTGTTTTTT.

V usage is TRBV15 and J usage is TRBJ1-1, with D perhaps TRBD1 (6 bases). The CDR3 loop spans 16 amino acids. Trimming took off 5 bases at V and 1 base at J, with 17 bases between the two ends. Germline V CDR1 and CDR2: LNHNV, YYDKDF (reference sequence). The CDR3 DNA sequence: TGTGCCACCAGCCCCCAATCGGGGGGGGCGAACACTGAAGCTTTCTTT. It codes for CATSPQSGGANTEAFF.

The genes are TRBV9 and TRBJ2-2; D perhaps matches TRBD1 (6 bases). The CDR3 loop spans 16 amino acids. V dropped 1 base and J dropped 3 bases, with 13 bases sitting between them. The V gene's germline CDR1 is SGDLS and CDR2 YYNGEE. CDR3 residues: CASSVWTAPHTGELFF. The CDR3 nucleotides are TGTGCCAGCAGCGTATGGACAGCCCCCCACACCGGGGAGCTGTTTTTT.

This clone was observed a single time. In nucleotides, the CDR3 is TGTGCCAGCAGTGAAGCTAGGGGGATCGGGGGCTACACCTTC. The encoded protein is CASSEARGIGGYTF. The chain couples TRBV6-1 to TRBJ1-2, with D perhaps TRBD1 (6 bases). Germline V gives CDR1 MNHNS, CDR2 SASEGT. There are 14 residues in the CDR3. V was trimmed by 0 bases and J by 8 bases, leaving 13 bases between them.